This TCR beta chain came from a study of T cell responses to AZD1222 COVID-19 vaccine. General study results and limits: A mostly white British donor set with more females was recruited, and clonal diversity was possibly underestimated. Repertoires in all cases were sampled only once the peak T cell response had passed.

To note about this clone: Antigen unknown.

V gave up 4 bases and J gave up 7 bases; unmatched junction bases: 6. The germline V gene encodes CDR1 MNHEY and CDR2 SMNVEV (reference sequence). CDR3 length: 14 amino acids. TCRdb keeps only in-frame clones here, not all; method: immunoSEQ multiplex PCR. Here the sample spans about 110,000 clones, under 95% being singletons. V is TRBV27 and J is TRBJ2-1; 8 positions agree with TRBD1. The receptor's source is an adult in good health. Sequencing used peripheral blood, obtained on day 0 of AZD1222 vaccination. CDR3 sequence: CASSSVRQGNEQFF. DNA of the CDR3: TGTGCCAGCAGTTCAGTGCGACAGGGGAATGAGCAGTTCTTC.